This TCR beta chain was sequenced in a study of early T cells in non-severe SARS-CoV-2 infection. Overall study: Investigators sequenced bulk RNA drawn from unsorted whole blood, and chains remained unpaired.

This clonotype has only a few counts. Its antigen is not identified. Findings of the study overall: VDJdb matching skewed toward anti-spike CD8 responses, missing private and CD4 specificities.

Attachment of unique molecular identifiers to individual cDNA molecules was performed. TCRdb ran MiXCR on the 5' RACE reads and lists one entry per CDR3 protein. The sample shows roughly 41,000 distinct CDR3 sequences, around 4.5% of them seen only once. The germline CDR1 and CDR2 sequences are GTSNPN and SVGIG (reference sequence). Trimming shortened V by 2 bases and J by 4 bases, and 9 bases separated the two germline ends. CDR3 length: 13 amino acids. The receptor's source is an adult who was a healthcare worker with PCR-confirmed SARS-CoV-2 infection or an uninfected control (not recorded which). The chain combines TRBV30 with TRBJ1-5; D is unclear. Sample: whole blood. The CDR3 region has the DNA TGTGCCTGGAGTCTCAGTAGAAATCAGCCCCAGCATTTT. As protein: CAWSLSRNQPQHF.